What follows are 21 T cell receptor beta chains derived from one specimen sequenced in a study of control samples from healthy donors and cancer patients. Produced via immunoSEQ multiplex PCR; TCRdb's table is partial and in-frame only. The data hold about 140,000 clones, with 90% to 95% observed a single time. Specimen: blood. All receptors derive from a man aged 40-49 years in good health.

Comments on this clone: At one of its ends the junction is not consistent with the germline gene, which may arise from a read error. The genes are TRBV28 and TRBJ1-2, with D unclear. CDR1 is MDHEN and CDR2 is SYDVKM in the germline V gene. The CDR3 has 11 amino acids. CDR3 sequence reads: CASSGESSFSF. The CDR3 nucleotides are TGTGCCAGCAGTGGAGAGTCAAGCTTTTCCTTC.

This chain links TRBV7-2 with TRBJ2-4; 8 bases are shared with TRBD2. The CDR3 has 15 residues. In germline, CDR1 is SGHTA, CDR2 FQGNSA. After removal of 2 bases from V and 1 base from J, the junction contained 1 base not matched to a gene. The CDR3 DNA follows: TGTGCCAGCAGCTTACGCGGGGGGGCCAAAAACATTCAGTACTTC. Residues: CASSLRGGAKNIQYF.

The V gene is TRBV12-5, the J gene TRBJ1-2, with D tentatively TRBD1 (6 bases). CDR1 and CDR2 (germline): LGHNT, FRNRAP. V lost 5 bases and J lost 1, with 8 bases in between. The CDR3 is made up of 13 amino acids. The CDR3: CASGRQDNYGYTF. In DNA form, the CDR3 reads TGTGCTAGTGGTCGACAGGATAACTATGGCTACACCTTC.

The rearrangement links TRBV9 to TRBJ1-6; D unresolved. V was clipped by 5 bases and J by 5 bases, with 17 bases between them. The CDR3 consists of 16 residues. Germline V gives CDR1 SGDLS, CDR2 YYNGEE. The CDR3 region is CASRGTGSGDNSPLHF. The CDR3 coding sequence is TGTGCCAGCAGAGGAACTGGGAGTGGCGATAATTCACCCCTCCACTTT.

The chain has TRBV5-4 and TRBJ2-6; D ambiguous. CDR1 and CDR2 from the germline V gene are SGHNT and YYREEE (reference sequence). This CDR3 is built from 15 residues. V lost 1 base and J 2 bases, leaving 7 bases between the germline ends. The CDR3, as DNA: TGTGCCAGCAGCTTGCCAGGCCCTGGGGCCAACGTCCTGACTTTC. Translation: CASSLPGPGANVLTF.

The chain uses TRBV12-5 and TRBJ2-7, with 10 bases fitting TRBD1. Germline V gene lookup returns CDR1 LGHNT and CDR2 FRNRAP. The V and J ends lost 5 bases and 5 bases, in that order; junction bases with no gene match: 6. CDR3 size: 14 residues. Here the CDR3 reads CASGPTTGGHEQYF. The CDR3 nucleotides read TGTGCTAGTGGTCCCACGACAGGGGGCCACGAGCAGTACTTC.

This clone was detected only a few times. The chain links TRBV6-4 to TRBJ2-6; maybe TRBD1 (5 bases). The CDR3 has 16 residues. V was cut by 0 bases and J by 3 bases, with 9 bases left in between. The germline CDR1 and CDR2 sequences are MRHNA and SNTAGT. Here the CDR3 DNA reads TGTGCCAGCAGTGACTCGGGGCAGGGTGGGGCCAACGTCCTGACTTTC. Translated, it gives CASSDSGQGGANVLTF.

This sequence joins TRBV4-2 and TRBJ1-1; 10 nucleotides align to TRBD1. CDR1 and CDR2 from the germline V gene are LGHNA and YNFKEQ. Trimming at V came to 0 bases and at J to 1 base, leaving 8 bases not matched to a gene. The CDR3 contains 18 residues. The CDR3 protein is CASSQEWDRGTGNTEAFF. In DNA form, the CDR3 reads TGTGCCAGCAGCCAAGAGTGGGACAGGGGAACGGGGAACACTGAAGCTTTCTTT.

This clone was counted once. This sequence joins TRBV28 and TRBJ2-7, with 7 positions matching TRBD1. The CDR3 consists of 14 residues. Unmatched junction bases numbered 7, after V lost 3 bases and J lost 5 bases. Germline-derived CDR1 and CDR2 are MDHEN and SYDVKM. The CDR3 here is CASSFSLTGDEQYF. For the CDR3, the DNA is TGTGCCAGCAGTTTCTCTCTCACAGGGGACGAGCAGTACTTC.

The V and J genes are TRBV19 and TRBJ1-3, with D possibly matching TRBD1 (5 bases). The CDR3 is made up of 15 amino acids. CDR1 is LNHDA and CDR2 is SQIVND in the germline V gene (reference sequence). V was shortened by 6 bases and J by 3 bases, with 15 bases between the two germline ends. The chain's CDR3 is CASRVTGTFGNTIYF. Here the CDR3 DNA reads TGTGCCAGTAGAGTAACCGGGACCTTTGGAAACACCATATATTTT.

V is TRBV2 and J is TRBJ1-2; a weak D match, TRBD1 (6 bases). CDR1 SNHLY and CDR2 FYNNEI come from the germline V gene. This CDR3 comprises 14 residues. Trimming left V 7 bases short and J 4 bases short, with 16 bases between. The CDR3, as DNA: TGTGCCAGCAAAAGAGACCAGGGGAGCTATGGCTACACCTTC. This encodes CASKRDQGSYGYTF. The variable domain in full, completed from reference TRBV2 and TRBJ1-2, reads EPEVTQTPSHQVTQMGQEVILRCVPISNHLYFYWYRQILGQKVEFLVSFYNNEISEKSEIFDDQFSVERPDGSNFTLKIRSTKLEDSAMYFCASKRDQGSYGYTFGSGTRLTVV.

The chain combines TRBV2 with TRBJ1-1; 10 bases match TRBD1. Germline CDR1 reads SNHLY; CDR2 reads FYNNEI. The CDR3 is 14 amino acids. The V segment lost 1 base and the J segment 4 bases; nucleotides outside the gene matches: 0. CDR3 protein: CASSEGTGGTEAFF. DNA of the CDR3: TGTGCCAGCAGTGAAGGGACAGGGGGCACTGAAGCTTTCTTT.

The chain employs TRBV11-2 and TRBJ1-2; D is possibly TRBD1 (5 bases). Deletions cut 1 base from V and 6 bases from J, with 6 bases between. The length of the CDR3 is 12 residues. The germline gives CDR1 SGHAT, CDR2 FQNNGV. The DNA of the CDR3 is TGTGCCAGCAGCTTAGTAGGGGATGGCTACACCTTC. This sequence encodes CASSLVGDGYTF.

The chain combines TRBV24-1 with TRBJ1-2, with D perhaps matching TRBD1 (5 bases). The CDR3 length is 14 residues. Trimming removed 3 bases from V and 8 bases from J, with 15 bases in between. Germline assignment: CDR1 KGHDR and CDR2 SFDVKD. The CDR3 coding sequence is TGTGCCACCAGTGATCGCGACAGCAGATGGGGCTACACCTTC. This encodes CATSDRDSRWGYTF.

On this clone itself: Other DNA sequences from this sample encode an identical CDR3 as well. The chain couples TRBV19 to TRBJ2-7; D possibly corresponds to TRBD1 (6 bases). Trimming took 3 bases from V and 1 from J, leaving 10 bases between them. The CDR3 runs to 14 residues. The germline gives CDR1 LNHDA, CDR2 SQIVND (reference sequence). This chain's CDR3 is CASSIGQGSYEQYF. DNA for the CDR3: TGTGCCAGTAGTATTGGGCAGGGGTCCTACGAGCAGTACTTC.

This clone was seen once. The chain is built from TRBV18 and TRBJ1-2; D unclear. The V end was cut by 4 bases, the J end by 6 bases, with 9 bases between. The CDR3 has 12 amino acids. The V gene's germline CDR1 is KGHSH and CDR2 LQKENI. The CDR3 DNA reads TGTGCCAGCTCACTCCAACAAGATGGCTACACCTTC. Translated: CASSLQQDGYTF.

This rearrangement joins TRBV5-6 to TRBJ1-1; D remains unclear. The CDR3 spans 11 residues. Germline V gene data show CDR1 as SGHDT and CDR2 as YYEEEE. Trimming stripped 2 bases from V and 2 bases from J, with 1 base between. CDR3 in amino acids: CASSFNTEAFF. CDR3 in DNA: TGTGCCAGCAGCTTTAACACTGAAGCTTTCTTT.

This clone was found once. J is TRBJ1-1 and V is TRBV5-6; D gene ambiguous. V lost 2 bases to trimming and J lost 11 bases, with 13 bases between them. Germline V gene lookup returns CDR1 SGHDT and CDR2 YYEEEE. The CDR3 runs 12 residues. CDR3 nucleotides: TGTGCCAGCAGCTTTCTCCCCTCCGCGGCTTTCTTT. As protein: CASSFLPSAAFF. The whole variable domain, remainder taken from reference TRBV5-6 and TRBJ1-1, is DAGVTQSPTHLIKTRGQQVTLRCSPKSGHDTVSWYQQALGQGPQFIFQYYEEEERQRGNFPDRFSGHQFPNYSSELNVNALLLGDSALYLCASSFLPSAAFFGQGTRLTVV.

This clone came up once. CDR3 in DNA: TGTGCCACCAGTGATCCGGGACAGGGTGGCGAGCAGTACTTC. The encoded protein is CATSDPGQGGEQYF. The chain links TRBV24-1 to TRBJ2-7; 9 positions agree with TRBD1. The ends lost 3 bases at V and 6 bases at J; junction bases unmatched: 5. The germline V gene has CDR1 KGHDR and CDR2 SFDVKD. The CDR3 is made up of 14 amino acids.

CDR3: CASSGEDRGKRETQYF. CDR3 in DNA: TGTGCCAGCAGCGGGGAGGACAGGGGGAAAAGAGAGACCCAGTACTTC. This chain connects TRBV9 to TRBJ2-5; TRBD1 matches 10 bases. Looked up from germline, CDR1 is SGDLS and CDR2 is YYNGEE. The CDR3 runs 16 residues. J was trimmed by 4 bases and V by 3 bases; bases with no gene match: 9. Complete variable domain (other parts from reference TRBV9 and TRBJ2-5): DSGVTQTPKHLITATGQRVTLRCSPRSGDLSVYWYQQSLDQGLQFLIQYYNGEERAKGNILERFSAQQFPDLHSELNLSSLELGDSALYFCASSGEDRGKRETQYFGPGTRLLVL.

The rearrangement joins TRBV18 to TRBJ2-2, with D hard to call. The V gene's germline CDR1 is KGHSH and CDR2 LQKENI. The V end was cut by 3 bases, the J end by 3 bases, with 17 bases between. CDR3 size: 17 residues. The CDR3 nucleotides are TGTGCCAGCTCACCGTCGGTAGGAGAGGCCTACACCGGGGAGCTGTTTTTT. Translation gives CASSPSVGEAYTGELFF.